This passage covers 22 T cell receptor beta chains from one sample sequenced in a study of radiotherapy plus CTLA-4 blockade in lung cancer. Measured with immunoSEQ multiplex PCR; TCRdb has only the in-frame clones, and not every one. This repertoire shows over 14,000 clones, 72% found once; its top ten account for 40% to 65%. Material: peripheral blood, obtained from a patient treated with radiotherapy plus ipilimumab. The receptors derive from a human donor with non-small cell lung cancer whose response to radiotherapy plus ipilimumab could not be evaluated.

The J gene is TRBJ2-2, the V gene TRBV29-1; TRBD1 matches 9 bases. V shed 6 bases and J 3 bases; nucleotides not matched to a gene: 5. The CDR3 sequence is 14 residues long. CDR1 is SQVTM and CDR2 is ANQGSEA in the germline V gene. The CDR3, as DNA: TGCAGCGTGGACAGGGGTTTAGACACCGGGGAGCTGTTTTTT. Its protein product is CSVDRGLDTGELFF.

Comments on this clone: Other DNA sequences in the same sample also yield this CDR3. The chain recombines TRBV5-5 with TRBJ2-7; D is unresolved. The CDR3 spans 14 residues. Germline values: CDR1 SGHKS, CDR2 YYEKEE (reference sequence). V lost 1 base and J lost 3, with 11 bases in between. The CDR3 nucleotides read TGTGCCAGCAGCTTGCGAGGAACCGACTACGAGCAGTACTTC. Translation gives CASSLRGTDYEQYF.

The chain has TRBV28 and TRBJ1-1; D perhaps matches TRBD1 (6 bases). The germline V gene has CDR1 MDHEN and CDR2 SYDVKM. V shed 4 bases and J shed 7 bases, with 16 bases lying between them. The CDR3 consists of 14 residues. The CDR3 protein is CASSSRGGQDEAFF. CDR3 nucleotides: TGTGCCAGCAGTTCCCGAGGGGGTCAAGATGAAGCTTTCTTT.

The chain employs TRBV7-6 and TRBJ1-1; weak D call: TRBD1 (6 bases). The germline V gene has CDR1 SGHVS and CDR2 FNYEAQ. CDR3 length: 13 amino acids. V was shortened by 5 bases and J by 1 base, with 8 bases between the two germline ends. The CDR3 bases are TGTGCCAGCAGCACGACAGGGAACACTGAAGCTTTCTTT. Translating it yields CASSTTGNTEAFF.

This clone was picked up a small number of times. The chain uses TRBV2 and TRBJ2-3; TRBD1 is a possible D gene (6 bases). The CDR3 is 17 amino acids. Trimming shortened V by 6 bases and J by 0 bases, and 19 bases separated the two germline ends. Germline assignment: CDR1 SNHLY and CDR2 FYNNEI. CDR3 coding DNA: TGTGCCAGCAGCGTCACCAGGGACACCTTGAGCACAGATACGCAGTATTTT. Amino acids: CASSVTRDTLSTDTQYF.

The chain is built from TRBV9 and TRBJ2-3; a possible D gene is TRBD1 (6 bases). V dropped 0 bases and J dropped 5 bases, with 13 bases sitting between them. Germline values: CDR1 SGDLS, CDR2 YYNGEE. The CDR3 has 15 amino acids. In DNA, the CDR3 is TGTGCCAGCAGCGTAGATGGGGGCCGGGGAGATACGCAGTATTTT. Translated, it gives CASSVDGGRGDTQYF.

J is TRBJ2-1 and V is TRBV7-2, with TRBD2 as a possible D gene (6 bases). The V end was cut by 5 bases, the J end by 3 bases, with 11 bases between. Germline V gene data show CDR1 as SGHTA and CDR2 as FQGNSA. The CDR3 spans 14 residues. As DNA, the CDR3 is TGTGCCAGCAGCCGGGGGAACGTCTACAATGAGCAGTTCTTC. Translated: CASSRGNVYNEQFF.

This rearrangement joins TRBV27 to TRBJ1-3; 8 nucleotides agree with TRBD1. The V gene end was trimmed by 6 bases and the J gene end by 2 bases; junction bases not matched to a gene: 3. This CDR3 is 14 amino acids long. The germline gives CDR1 MNHEY, CDR2 SMNVEV (reference sequence). The chain's CDR3 is CASRLTGAGNTIYF. In DNA form, the CDR3 reads TGTGCCAGCAGACTGACAGGGGCTGGAAACACCATATATTTT.

The rearrangement links TRBV4-3 to TRBJ1-3, with 10 bases aligning to TRBD1. CDR1 and CDR2 (germline): LGHNA, YSLEER. V lost 2 bases to trimming and J lost 6 bases; unmatched junction nucleotides: 10. This CDR3 comprises 17 residues. Here the CDR3 reads CASSQWTGGRAVNTIYF. For the CDR3, the DNA is TGCGCCAGCAGCCAATGGACAGGGGGTAGAGCTGTAAACACCATATATTTT.

This clone was observed once. The genes are TRBV19 and TRBJ2-2, with D possibly TRBD1 on 5 matching bases. Germline CDR1 is LNHDA and CDR2 is SQIVND (reference sequence). CDR3 length equals 16 residues. Trimming shortened V by 1 base and J by 7 bases, and 16 bases separated the two germline ends. For the CDR3, the DNA is TGTGCCAGTAGTATAGCGGAGAACAGGCTCGACGGGGAGCTGTTTTTT. It specifies CASSIAENRLDGELFF.

The J gene is TRBJ1-2, the V gene TRBV19, with D perhaps TRBD1 (6 bases). The germline gives CDR1 LNHDA, CDR2 SQIVND (reference sequence). V shed 3 bases and J shed 0 bases, with 11 bases lying between them. This CDR3 spans 15 amino acids. CDR3 sequence reads: CASSITGSTNYGYTF. The CDR3 DNA reads as TGTGCCAGTAGTATTACAGGGTCCACTAACTATGGCTACACCTTC.

V usage is TRBV10-3 and J usage is TRBJ2-7, with 7 bases identical to TRBD2. The CDR3 is 15 amino acids. Germline V gives CDR1 ENHRY, CDR2 SYGVKD. With V trimmed by 6 bases and J by 6 bases, 14 bases remained unmatched. This chain's CDR3 is CAISQRGGGLGEQYF. In DNA form, the CDR3 reads TGTGCCATCAGCCAGCGGGGAGGAGGTTTGGGCGAGCAGTACTTC.

The rearrangement uses TRBV18 and TRBJ2-7; possible D gene TRBD1, 6 bases. Trimming removed 3 bases at V and 6 bases at J, with 12 bases between. This CDR3 has 13 amino acids. From germline, CDR1 is KGHSH and CDR2 LQKENI. Written as DNA, the CDR3 is TGTGCCAGCTCACCCCCCGTAGGGGGCGAGCAGTACTTC. It yields the protein CASSPPVGGEQYF.

This sequence joins TRBV2 and TRBJ1-4; a possible D gene is TRBD1 (6 bases). With 10 bases removed from V and 6 bases from J, the gap between germline ends came to 18 bases. The CDR3 extends over 14 amino acids. Looked up from germline, CDR1 is SNHLY and CDR2 is FYNNEI. The chain's CDR3 is CATSTGTHDEKLFF. The CDR3 nucleotides are TGTGCCACAAGTACCGGGACACATGATGAAAAACTGTTTTTT. Using reference TRBV2 and TRBJ1-4 for the parts outside the CDR3, the full variable domain is EPEVTQTPSHQVTQMGQEVILRCVPISNHLYFYWYRQILGQKVEFLVSFYNNEISEKSEIFDDQFSVERPDGSNFTLKIRSTKLEDSAMYFCATSTGTHDEKLFFGSGTQLSVL.

The chain employs TRBV6-1 and TRBJ1-4; perhaps TRBD1 as D (6 bases). Germline V gives CDR1 MNHNS, CDR2 SASEGT. This CDR3 has 15 amino acids. The V and J ends lost 10 bases and 5 bases respectively, with 20 bases between them. CDR3 protein: CATLPSQGLNEKLFF. The CDR3 bases are TGTGCCACACTCCCGTCACAGGGCCTAAATGAAAAACTGTTTTTT.

About this clone: Given a far larger clone just one base away, this is likely a sequencing read error. The identical CDR3 is also encoded by other nucleotide sequences in the sample. The J gene is TRBJ2-1, the V gene TRBV6-5; D possibly corresponds to TRBD2 (6 bases). Germline lookup yields CDR1 MNHEY and CDR2 SVGAGI. Between the trimmed V and J ends, which lost 9 bases and 2 bases, there was a span of 17 bases. This CDR3 has 15 amino acids. The CDR3 sequence: CASSRLASTYNEQFF. CDR3 nucleotide sequence: TGTGCCAGTAGCCGGCTAGCGTCAACCTACAATGAGCAGTTCTTC.

The chain employs TRBV28 and TRBJ1-1; TRBD1 matches 7 bases. The CDR3 has 14 residues. CDR1 is MDHEN and CDR2 is SYDVKM in the germline V gene. V lost 8 bases and J lost 1; bases outside the gene matches: 7. The DNA of the CDR3 is TGTGCCAGCGGTAGACGGGACAGGAACACTGAAGCTTTCTTT. Protein: CASGRRDRNTEAFF.

The chain uses TRBV7-9 and TRBJ1-5; 7 bases match TRBD1. With V trimmed by 5 bases and J by 4 bases, 11 bases remained unmatched. The CDR3 has 16 residues. From germline, CDR1 is SEHNR and CDR2 FQNEAQ (reference sequence). The CDR3 spells CASSPSGQEINQPQHF. DNA of the CDR3: TGTGCCAGCAGCCCGAGTGGACAGGAGATAAATCAGCCCCAGCATTTT.

This clone was seen a few times. The V call is TRBV30, the J call TRBJ1-1, with D tentatively TRBD1 (5 bases). Trimming cost V 4 bases and J 1 base, with 16 bases left between them. CDR1 and CDR2 from the germline V gene are GTSNPN and SVGIG (reference sequence). This CDR3 comprises 15 residues. CDR3 nucleotides: TGTGCCTGGACGAATCTGGCAGGGAAGAACACTGAAGCTTTCTTT. This encodes CAWTNLAGKNTEAFF.

By proportion, this clone is medium-sized (0.01 to 0.1%). The CDR3 DNA follows: TGTGCCAGCAGCACTCTCGGCGGACACGGCACAGATACGCAGTATTTT. This encodes CASSTLGGHGTDTQYF. The chain combines TRBV9 with TRBJ2-3, with D maybe TRBD1 (5 bases). V lost 4 bases to trimming and J lost 1 base, with 16 bases between them. This CDR3 is built from 16 residues. Germline V gives CDR1 SGDLS, CDR2 YYNGEE.

The gene calls are TRBV19 and TRBJ2-1, with TRBD2 matching over 14 bases. The CDR3 extends over 18 amino acids. Looked up from germline, CDR1 is LNHDA and CDR2 is SQIVND (reference sequence). The ends lost 7 bases at V and 7 bases at J; junction bases unmatched: 15. The CDR3 DNA follows: TGTGCCAGTATCAACAAACCGATGACTAGCGGGGGGGCGAATGAGCAGTTCTTC. It is translated as CASINKPMTSGGANEQFF.

The chain uses TRBV7-9 and TRBJ1-5; D unresolved. Germline CDR1 reads SEHNR; CDR2 reads FQNEAQ (reference sequence). The CDR3 totals 15 residues. Trimming cost V 1 base and J 3 bases, with 10 bases left between them. CDR3 in amino acids: CASSLDAGLNQPQHF. CDR3 nucleotide sequence: TGTGCCAGCAGCTTAGATGCGGGCCTCAATCAGCCCCAGCATTTT.